What follows are 10 T cell receptor beta chains derived from one specimen sequenced in a study of cytomegalovirus exposure and HLA in healthy donors. Some clones are missing from TCRdb's copy, which holds only in-frame ones; the method was immunoSEQ multiplex PCR. Among around 60,000 clones, more than 90% were seen once, and the ten largest hold 1.1%. The material sequenced was PBMCs. These receptors all stem from a young man in good health and CMV-seronegative.

This clone was counted once. The CDR3 is CASSGLAFQETQYF. The DNA of the CDR3 is TGTGCCAGCAGTGGACTAGCCTTCCAAGAGACCCAGTACTTC. This chain connects TRBV2 to TRBJ2-5; 7 bases agree with TRBD2. There are 14 residues in the CDR3. From germline, CDR1 is SNHLY and CDR2 FYNNEI. V dropped 4 bases and J dropped 1; count of bases not matched to a gene: 3.

The V gene is TRBV27, the J gene TRBJ2-2; TRBD2 is a possible D gene (5 bases). V lost 3 bases and J lost 0, with 11 bases in between. Germline CDR1 MNHEY, CDR2 SMNVEV (reference sequence). This CDR3 is built from 16 residues. The chain's CDR3 is CASSFDYPANTGELFF. For the CDR3, the DNA is TGTGCCAGCAGTTTTGACTACCCCGCGAACACCGGGGAGCTGTTTTTT.

The chain couples TRBV18 to TRBJ1-2, with D maybe TRBD1 (5 bases). The CDR3 is 13 residues long. Germline loops: CDR1 KGHSH, CDR2 LQKENI. The V end lost 3 bases, the J end lost 6 bases, and 11 bases lay between the germline ends. The CDR3 nucleotides read TGTGCCAGCTCACCGGGAGGGGCGCATGGCTACACCTTC. Amino acid sequence: CASSPGGAHGYTF.

This chain uses TRBV11-2 with TRBJ2-1; TRBD2 agrees at 10 bases. From germline, CDR1 is SGHAT and CDR2 FQNNGV. J lost 8 bases, V lost 3 bases, and 10 bases had no gene match. The CDR3 consists of 16 residues. CDR3 protein: CASSFPRASGSDEQFF. For the CDR3, the DNA is TGTGCCAGCAGCTTCCCCAGGGCTAGCGGGAGCGATGAGCAGTTCTTC.

This rearrangement joins TRBV6-1 to TRBJ2-7; D unclear. Germline CDR1 is MNHNS and CDR2 is SASEGT. With 1 base removed from V and 2 bases from J, the gap between germline ends came to 12 bases. The CDR3 is made up of 15 amino acids. This CDR3 is CASSEGADSTYEQYF. The CDR3 nucleotides read TGTGCCAGCAGTGAAGGGGCAGATTCAACCTACGAGCAGTACTTC.

The CDR3 here is CASSGGRGIFNEQFF. CDR3 DNA sequence: TGTGCCAGCAGTGGCGGGAGGGGAATCTTCAATGAGCAGTTCTTC. The chain carries TRBV7-9 and TRBJ2-1; 9 bases are a match to TRBD2. CDR3 length equals 15 residues. Per germline, CDR1 SEHNR and CDR2 FQNEAQ (reference sequence). V dropped 6 bases and J dropped 6; count of bases not matched to a gene: 9. The complete variable domain, with remaining parts taken from reference TRBV7-9 and TRBJ2-1, reads DTGVSQNPRHKITKRGQNVTFRCDPISEHNRLYWYRQTLGQGPEFLTYFQNEAQLEKSRLLSDRFSAERPKGSFSTLEIQRTEQGDSAMYLCASSGGRGIFNEQFFGPGTRLTVL.

V and J are TRBV7-8 and TRBJ2-2; D perhaps matches TRBD1 (5 bases). Trimming took 5 bases from V and 6 from J, leaving 16 bases between them. The length of the CDR3 is 15 residues. Germline V gives CDR1 SGHVS, CDR2 FQNEAQ. The CDR3 spells CASSLGHTGAGELFF. The CDR3 DNA sequence: TGTGCCAGCAGCCTCGGACACACTGGGGCCGGGGAGCTGTTTTTT.

J is TRBJ2-3 and V is TRBV9; weak D call: TRBD1 (6 bases). Between the trimmed V and J ends, which lost 0 bases and 6 bases, there was a span of 11 bases. CDR3 length equals 14 residues. In germline, CDR1 is SGDLS, CDR2 YYNGEE. The DNA for the CDR3 is TGTGCCAGCAGCGTAGTGGCAGGGGCGGATACGCAGTATTTT. Translated: CASSVVAGADTQYF.

The V call is TRBV7-9, the J call TRBJ1-5; 10 bases align to TRBD1. V dropped 4 bases and J dropped 6; count of bases not matched to a gene: 6. The CDR3 loop spans 15 amino acids. Germline-derived CDR1 and CDR2 are SEHNR and FQNEAQ (reference sequence). The CDR3 region has the DNA TGTGCCAGCAGCTGGGGGACAGGGGACGGTCAGCCCCAGCATTTT. As protein: CASSWGTGDGQPQHF.

The chain is built from TRBV9 and TRBJ2-1, with 8 nucleotides matching TRBD2. The CDR3 has 15 amino acids. In germline, CDR1 is SGDLS, CDR2 YYNGEE. J was trimmed by 9 bases and V by 0 bases; bases with no gene match: 8. CDR3 sequence (DNA): TGTGCCAGCAGCGTAGAAAGCGGGAGTTTTAGTGAGCAGTTCTTC. This translates into CASSVESGSFSEQFF.